The sequence of this T cell receptor beta chain was determined in a study of blood T cell repertoires in COVID-19. TCRdb's copy holds only in-frame clones and misses some; the assay was immunoSEQ multiplex PCR. The table lists hundreds of thousands of clones, 83% of them singletons. Trimming took 2 bases from V and 0 from J, leaving 5 bases between them. The CDR3 is made up of 15 amino acids. Germline lookup yields CDR1 MGHRA and CDR2 YSYEKL. The source of this sequence is a woman in her thirties with COVID-19, enrolled during active disease. The material sequenced was peripheral blood. This chain links TRBV4-1 with TRBJ1-6; D is possibly TRBD1 (5 bases). This CDR3 is CASSQTGSYNSPLHF. In DNA form, the CDR3 reads TGCGCCAGCAGCCAAACAGGCTCCTATAATTCACCCCTCCACTTT.